The rows below give T cell receptor beta chains drawn from one sample of a study of blood T cell repertoires in COVID-19. Repertoires were generated with immunoSEQ multiplex PCR, while TCRdb's copy carries only in-frame clones and drops some. The data contain nearly 350,000 clones, more than 75% of them singletons. The material sequenced was PBMCs or T cells enriched from blood (not recorded which). The receptor source for this set is a woman in her 30s who had recovered from COVID-19. CDR3s include the opening cysteine and the closing phenylalanine or tryptophan. A D gene is named only where the DNA matches it firmly. Some rows mark clone size as missing; the rest say once, few, many or name a class of expanded clone.

clone_size	cdr3_length	v_call	j_call	d_call	cdr3_nt	cdr3_aa
-	16	TRBV3-1/TRBV3-2	TRBJ1-1	-	TGTGCCAGCAGCCAAGGTGACGGGGGGGGTGGCACTGAAGCTTTCTTT	CASSQGDGGGGTEAFF
-	15	TRBV5-4	TRBJ1-2	-	TGTGCCAGCAGCTTGGACCCAGGGAGGGACTATGGCTACACCTTC	CASSLDPGRDYGYTF
-	14	TRBV24-1	TRBJ1-5	-	TGTGCCACCAGTGATGCGGCAGCCACTAGGCCCCAGCATTTT	CATSDAAATRPQHF
-	12	TRBV29-1	TRBJ1-1	-	TGCAGCGTTGACGCCAGGAACACTGAAGCTTTCTTT	CSVDARNTEAFF
-	15	TRBV30	TRBJ1-1	-	TGTGCCTGGAGTTCACGGGAAGGGTATTCAACTGAAGCTTTCTTT	CAWSSREGYSTEAFF
-	17	TRBV15	TRBJ1-4	TRBD1	TGTGCCACCAGCAGATGGACAGGGCTCCGAACTAATGAAAAACTGTTTTTT	CATSRWTGLRTNEKLFF
-	14	TRBV28	TRBJ1-1	-	TGTGCCAGCAGTTTAGCAGATAAGAACACTGAAGCTTTCTTT	CASSLADKNTEAFF
few	13	TRBV12-3/TRBV12-4	TRBJ1-2	-	TGTGCCAGCAGAGAACAGGGCTACTATGGCTACACCTTC	CASREQGYYGYTF
once	14	TRBV7-9	TRBJ1-1	TRBD1	TGTGCCAGCAGCCACCGGGACAGGCCCACTGAAGCTTTCTTT	CASSHRDRPTEAFF
-	17	TRBV6-4	TRBJ2-5	TRBD2	TGTGCCAGCAGGAACCCACAGAGCGGGGGCCTAGAAGAGACCCAGTACTTC	CASRNPQSGGLEETQYF
-	14	TRBV14	TRBJ1-1	-	TGTGCCAGCAGCCTCTCAGGGTTGGACACTGAAGCTTTCTTT	CASSLSGLDTEAFF
once	14	TRBV5-8	TRBJ2-3	-	TGTGCCAGCAGCTTGGCACGGGGCACAGATACGCAGTATTTT	CASSLARGTDTQYF
-	15	TRBV6-5	TRBJ1-1	-	-	CASSSSTGWNTEAFF
-	12	TRBV12-2	TRBJ2-7	-	TGTGCAAGTCGCTCTTACATCTACGAGCAGTACTTC	CASRSYIYEQYF
-	11	TRBV24-1	TRBJ1-1	-	TGTGCCACCAGTGATTCCAGGGAAGCTTTCTTT	CATSDSREAFF
-	14	TRBV7-2	TRBJ2-5	TRBD1	TGTGCCAGCAGCCCCCGGGACAGGGTCGAGACCCAGTACTTC	CASSPRDRVETQYF
once	15	TRBV7-9	TRBJ1-1	-	TGTGCCAGCAGCCCCAGGGCAGGGGTGAACACTGAAGCTTTCTTT	CASSPRAGVNTEAFF
-	12	TRBV30	TRBJ2-3	-	TGTGCCTGGACCCATTCAGGGGGGACGCAGTATTTT	CAWTHSGGTQYF
-	13	TRBV19	TRBJ1-5	TRBD1	TGTGCCAGTAGTGTAGGGGGCGATCAGCCCCAGCATTTT	CASSVGGDQPQHF
-	13	TRBV19	TRBJ2-7	-	TGTGCCAGTAGTTTCCGGGACACCAACGAGCAGTACTTC	CASSFRDTNEQYF